This TCR beta chain was recovered during a study of blood T cells in healthy people across ages. Combining a sample-barcoded 5' primer with a J-beta primer mix, a second PCR ran for 7 to 11 cycles. TCRdb re-called the 5' RACE reads with MiXCR, one entry per CDR3 protein. The profile covers roughly 1,100,000 distinct CDR3 sequences, with about 23% appearing a single time and about 0.8% taken by the ten largest. V lost 9 bases and J lost 7, with 22 bases in between. The CDR3 sequence is 15 residues long. Germline loops: CDR1 ENHRY, CDR2 SYGVKD. These data also formed part of another study, on T cells of mothers and their children.

J is TRBJ2-1 and V is TRBV10-3, with a tentative D call TRBD2 (6 bases). The TCR was taken from a girl aged 2-10 years in good health. Sequenced input: blood. DNA of the CDR3: TGTGCCATTAAACGAGGCGGGACCTCCACAAATGAGCAGTTCTTC. Its translation: CAIKRGGTSTNEQFF.